This T cell receptor beta chain originates from a study of cytomegalovirus exposure and HLA in healthy donors (TCRdb year 2017). Context from the whole study: An earlier analysis of approximately 600 of the donors reported 276 Gb of sequence data and 100 million to 140 million unique TCR beta sequences from about 200 million T cells. Typing coverage differed by locus: A, B, C, DRB1 and DQB1 were typed in roughly 620-630 donors, DQA1 in around 500, DPA1 in some 610, and DPB1 in 450 to 480. On average, around 240,000 unique TCR beta nucleotide sequences were sequenced per donor among more than 350 genotyped donors of the cohort, with approximately 18% of those sequences being non-productive. All discovery cohort repertoires had been generated using a single sequencing platform. Class I and class II HLA loci were covered by the typing at four-digit resolution. To decide whether each TCR beta V gene segment behaved as functional or pseudogenic, an earlier analysis of 587 of the donors relied on high-throughput TCR beta sequencing. The study combined high-throughput TCR immunosequencing, statistical association of individual TCRs with disease status, and machine learning to predict cytomegalovirus infection status. The study aimed to test whether signatures of past pathogen exposure could be identified by cataloging public T cell receptors. Among the roughly 400 genotyped donors, approximately 82% belonged to the genetic ancestry cluster associated with self-reported Caucasian donors. Approximately 330 gigabases of sequencing data and approximately 92 million unique TCR sequences made up an early release that covered over 550 HLA-typed donors. In a later analysis, previously published TCR beta repertoires from 600 to 850 donors were re-analyzed and high-resolution HLA genotyping was added so that TCR occurrence patterns could be studied. In addition to the first cohort of roughly 700 subjects, a separate validation cohort of some 120 different subjects was used. Alongside the repertoire data, information on donor age, sex, ethnicity and CMV serostatus was compiled. About five DR-DQ haplotypes were handled as single units for association and clustering, since linkage in the cohort was strong. The study profiled the T cell repertoires of 550 to 700 subjects by immunosequencing and related them to cytomegalovirus serostatus. In the later analysis, no new phenotypic data were used to find candidate immune exposures; instead, reliance was placed on TCR beta sequences and their occurrence across donors. A later genetic analysis took genome-wide SNP genotypes for about 55% of the roughly 700 donors and used that subset as a discovery cohort. Overall study results and their limits: The presence/absence analyses assumed that sequencing depth was roughly uniform across donors, and that assumption may not be true. Across donors, most TCR sequences were observed very rarely, whereas some public TCRs were present in many individuals. Specific HLA alleles were associated with 15,000 to 20,000 TCR beta sequences at a false discovery rate of 0.05 in a later analysis. In a later analysis, several top co-occurrence clusters were reported to appear linked to parvovirus B19, influenza, CMV and Epstein-Barr virus. In a later analysis, TCR association rates were found to vary across HLA loci, with the most associated TCRs seen for DRB1 alleles and the fewest for HLA-C alleles. It was suggested by the authors that the approach could potentially be generalized to other disease states and immunological phenotypes. Immune exposure information for the cohort was limited to CMV serostatus. Because HLA typing was unavailable for some donors at each locus, only the typed subset was used in association tests. Some IMGT-functional V segments, including TRBV6-2 and TRBV6-3, could not be told apart with the 87-base-pair reads, so those segments were excluded. In vitro tests confirmed that a few of the cytomegalovirus-associated TCR beta chains recognize cytomegalovirus antigens. Strong co-occurrence of HLA alleles, especially DR and DQ, made assigning TCR associations to individual alleles difficult. In a later analysis, HLA-associated TCR beta chains were found to be more clonally expanded and to have lower generation probabilities than equally common non-associated chains. Broadly in line with IMGT annotations, most TCR beta V segments showed up in productive rearrangements about 87% or about 30% of the time in an earlier analysis of 587 of the donors. The cohort was sequenced for TCR beta chains only, and without alpha or paired-chain data the features that could be detected were limited. A further reported finding was that TCR beta sequences accurately predicted the HLA-A and HLA-B alleles for most subjects in the first cohort. Correlated functional status among segregating V segments might be attributable to linkage disequilibrium, but an unknown experimental factor could not be ruled out. A group of highly shared sequence variants was considered likely to be a technical artifact of the sequencing pipeline. Because counts were too low, under 20 rarely observed V segments, including chromosome 9 orphons, were left out of the earlier analysis of 587 of the donors. According to a later analysis, most CMV-associated TCR beta chains appeared to be HLA-restricted, and the HLA associations seemed to be driven largely by CMV exposure. A later genetic analysis reported fewer N-insertions in productive TCRs among donors in an Asian-associated ancestry cluster than the approximately 670-donor mean. The study listed 164 TCR beta chains as associated with cytomegalovirus. The classifier was reported to diagnose cytomegalovirus status with high specificity and sensitivity in both the original and validation cohorts. V-gene and J-gene trimming of TCR beta chains was associated with a missense DCLRE1C variant in a later genetic analysis, and the association was replicated in an independent cohort.

Turning to this clone: It has no known antigen specificity. The record has no base qualities; no much larger clone is one base away.

In total, roughly 670 healthy bone marrow donors made up the cohort. All cohort members were sampled while nominally healthy, although unrecorded immune exposures were likely present. The donor tested CMV seropositive and was one of the 289 seropositive cohort members. Each donor provided a peripheral blood sample, and peripheral blood mononuclear cells were used for TCR beta sequencing. The Qiagen DNeasy Blood Extraction Kit was used to extract genomic DNA from the blood cell samples. The method behind the library was the immunoSEQ multiplex PCR assay. For the multiplex PCR, a mixture combining 60 forward primers for TCR Vbeta segments and 13 reverse primers for TCR Jbeta segments was used. A multiplex PCR assay on genomic DNA amplified the CDR3 region of rearranged TCR beta genes. On the Illumina HiSeq System, the amplified TCR beta libraries were sequenced as 87-base-pair reads. The original pipeline was this. Across the 640 or so repertoires, a later analysis counted about 81 million unique TCR beta chains, 8.5 million to 12 million of which were shared by at least two donors. A nearest-neighbor algorithm error-corrected the raw reads and collapsed the reads into unique sequences, merging closely related sequences to remove PCR and sequencing errors. Alignment of CDR3 sequences to IMGT reference sequences was used to assign V, D and J gene segments. For a sequence to be retained, a match of at least six nucleotides to both a V gene segment and a J gene segment was required. A rearrangement was called productive if the CDR3 had no stop codons and remained in frame with V and J, and every other rearrangement was called non-productive. CDR3 was defined according to IMGT convention as the region running from the second conserved V-encoded cysteine to the conserved J-encoded phenylalanine. The earlier analysis of about 620 of the donors excluded sequences that lacked an unambiguous match to a single V gene segment. In an earlier analysis of almost 600 of the donors, a V segment was called functional when productive rearrangements were above 56.7%, and segregating when the standard deviation between donors exceeded 5%. A statistical classification framework was built to diagnose cytomegalovirus status from the catalog of TCR beta chain sequences. V and J gene assignment, in a later analysis, came from comparing TCR nucleotide sequences with IMGT/GENE-DB human TR gene sequences. A later analysis assigned CDR3 sequences and most-parsimonious VDJ recombination scenarios with the TCRdist pipeline. In a later analysis, each TCR beta chain was defined by its CDR3 amino acid sequence together with its V-gene family, and reads without a unique V-gene family were excluded. To address suspected cross-contamination and a sequencing artifact, a later analysis removed roughly 580 highly shared, low-generation-probability nucleotide sequences. In a later analysis, a clonal expansion index was calculated for each public chain from normalized within-repertoire ranks of inferred template counts. In a later analysis, generation probabilities were computed using a VDJ recombination model fitted to out-of-frame rearrangements, and the results were checked against IGoR. In a later analysis, TCR-TCR, TCR-HLA and TCR-CMV co-occurrence was scored with hypergeometric tests, and a repertoire-size bias correction was applied to TCR pairs. A later analysis estimated false discovery rates by permuting HLA or CMV assignments 20 times. In a later analysis, co-occurring TCRs were grouped using DBSCAN, with TCRdist sequence similarity added in when clustering inside HLA-allele-positive subsets. For co-occurrence clustering, repertoires with fewer than 30,000 or more than 120,000 public chains were excluded, along with roughly 5 repertoires with anomalous nucleotide sharing. What TCRdb holds here is the immuneACCESS table cut down to in-frame rearrangements. Part of the clones is not present; checked against another copy, under half of the missing clones reflect an unresolved V gene, and the others are unexplained. V, J and clone size derive from that table, while D and trimming were established from the DNA sequence. This sample holds roughly 180,000 clones; about 75% were observed only once. Around 8.3% of the sample comes from the top ten.

V loses 2 bases, J loses 8 bases, and the germline ends lie 12 bases apart. Based on the germline V gene, the CDR1 and CDR2 sequences are MDHEN and SYDVKM. Including the terminal cysteine and phenylalanine, the CDR3 comprises 13 residues. The DNA shown is the 39-base CDR3, in frame from base 1. The sequencing input was PBMCs. The rearrangement combines TRBV28 with TRBJ1-2; no D segment can be confidently identified. The origin of this receptor is a woman between 35 and 50 years old in good health and CMV-seropositive. At the DNA level, the sequence is TGTGCCAGCAGTTTAGAATTCGGAGGGGGCTACACCTTC. Translated, it reads CASSLEFGGGYTF.